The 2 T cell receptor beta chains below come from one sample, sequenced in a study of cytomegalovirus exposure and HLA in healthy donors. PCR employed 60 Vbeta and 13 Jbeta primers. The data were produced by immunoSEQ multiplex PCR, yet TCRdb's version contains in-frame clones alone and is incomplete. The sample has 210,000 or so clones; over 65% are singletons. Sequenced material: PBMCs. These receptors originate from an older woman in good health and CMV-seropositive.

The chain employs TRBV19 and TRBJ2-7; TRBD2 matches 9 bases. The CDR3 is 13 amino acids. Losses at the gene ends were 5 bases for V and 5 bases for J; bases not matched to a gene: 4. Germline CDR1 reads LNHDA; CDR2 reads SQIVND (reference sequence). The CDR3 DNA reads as TGTGCCAGTAGTTCAGCGGGAGGCAACGAGCAGTACTTC. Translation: CASSSAGGNEQYF.

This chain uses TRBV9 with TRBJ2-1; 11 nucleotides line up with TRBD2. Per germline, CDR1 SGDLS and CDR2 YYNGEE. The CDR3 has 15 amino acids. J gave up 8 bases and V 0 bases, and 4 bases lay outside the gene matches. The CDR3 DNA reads TGTGCCAGCAGCGTAGCTAGCGGGAGGCTCGATGAGCAGTTCTTC. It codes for CASSVASGRLDEQFF.